This entry lists 9 T cell receptor beta chains sequenced from one sample in a study of cytotoxic CD8 clonotypes in ibrutinib-treated CLL. Profiled with immunoSEQ multiplex PCR; TCRdb holds only in-frame clones, not every one. The data contain approximately 330,000 clones, around four fifths of them singletons. This specimen consisted of PBMCs, obtained before ibrutinib treatment. Every receptor here comes from a human donor with chronic lymphocytic leukemia.

The chain employs TRBV4-1 and TRBJ2-2; D gene uncertain. Germline CDR1 reads MGHRA; CDR2 reads YSYEKL. The V end lost 5 bases, the J end lost 1 base, and 11 bases lay between the germline ends. The CDR3 extends over 15 amino acids. The CDR3 region is CASSRNTVNTGELFF. The CDR3 coding sequence is TGCGCCAGCAGCAGGAACACAGTGAACACCGGGGAGCTGTTTTTT.

V gene TRBV5-4 combines with J gene TRBJ2-1, with D unclear. CDR1 and CDR2 from the germline V gene are SGHNT and YYREEE (reference sequence). The CDR3 length is 13 residues. V was cut by 6 bases and J by 5 bases, with 12 bases left in between. This CDR3 reads CASTPGSDNEQFF. CDR3 nucleotide sequence: TGTGCCAGCACCCCGGGCTCGGACAATGAGCAGTTCTTC.

V and J are TRBV21-1 and TRBJ1-2. TRBV21-1 is designated a pseudogene. The CDR3 contains 15 residues. CDR3 sequence reads: CASSKVFGEHYGYTF. CDR3 coding DNA: TGTGCCAGCAGCAAAGTCTTCGGGGAACACTATGGCTACACCTTC.

V usage is TRBV19 and J usage is TRBJ2-5; 10 nucleotides match TRBD1. V dropped 1 base and J dropped 7; count of bases not matched to a gene: 12. CDR3 length equals 17 residues. Germline CDR1 reads LNHDA; CDR2 reads SQIVND (reference sequence). The CDR3 DNA reads as TGTGCCAGTAGTATAGGAACCGGGACAGGGGTACTAGGGACCCAGTACTTC. Its translation: CASSIGTGTGVLGTQYF.

The chain combines TRBV11-3 with TRBJ2-2; D gene ambiguous. Germline V gene lookup returns CDR1 SGHNT and CDR2 YENEEA. Trimming pared 4 bases from V and 5 bases from J, leaving 8 bases between. The CDR3 is 13 amino acids. The CDR3 nucleotides are TGTGCCAGCAGCTCCGGACGGACCGGGGAGCTGTTTTTT. Protein: CASSSGRTGELFF.

The V and J genes are TRBV4-3 and TRBJ2-7; 7 bases are a match to TRBD1. The CDR3 sequence is 15 residues long. After removal of 1 base from V and 5 bases from J, the junction contained 8 bases not matched to a gene. Germline CDR1 is LGHNA and CDR2 is YSLEER. The CDR3 DNA is TGCGCCAGCAGCCAAGGCAGGGGGATCATCGACGAGCAGTACTTC. This encodes CASSQGRGIIDEQYF.

This chain uses TRBV14 with TRBJ2-3; TRBD2 aligns across 9 bases. This CDR3 has 16 amino acids. After removal of 1 base from V and 4 bases from J, the junction contained 6 bases not matched to a gene. From germline, CDR1 is SGHDN and CDR2 FVKESK. CDR3 amino acids: CASSQGLAGAADTQYF. The CDR3 DNA is TGTGCCAGCAGCCAAGGCTTAGCGGGAGCCGCAGATACGCAGTATTTT.

This chain joins TRBV6-1 and TRBJ2-3; no definite D call. Per germline, CDR1 MNHNS and CDR2 SASEGT. V lost 8 bases to trimming and J lost 4 bases, with 13 bases between them. The CDR3 is made up of 13 amino acids. The CDR3 DNA sequence: TGTGCCAGCCGGACGGTGGGGTCAGATACGCAGTATTTT. It codes for CASRTVGSDTQYF.

V and J are TRBV5-1 and TRBJ2-3; 9 bases are shared with TRBD2. Germline V CDR1 and CDR2: SGHRS, YFSETQ. The J segment lost 0 bases and the V segment lost 3 bases, leaving 8 bases of the junction unmatched. There are 17 residues in the CDR3. The CDR3 coding sequence is TGCGCCAGCAGCTCATCCCGGACTAGCGATAGCACAGATACGCAGTATTTT. This encodes CASSSSRTSDSTDTQYF.